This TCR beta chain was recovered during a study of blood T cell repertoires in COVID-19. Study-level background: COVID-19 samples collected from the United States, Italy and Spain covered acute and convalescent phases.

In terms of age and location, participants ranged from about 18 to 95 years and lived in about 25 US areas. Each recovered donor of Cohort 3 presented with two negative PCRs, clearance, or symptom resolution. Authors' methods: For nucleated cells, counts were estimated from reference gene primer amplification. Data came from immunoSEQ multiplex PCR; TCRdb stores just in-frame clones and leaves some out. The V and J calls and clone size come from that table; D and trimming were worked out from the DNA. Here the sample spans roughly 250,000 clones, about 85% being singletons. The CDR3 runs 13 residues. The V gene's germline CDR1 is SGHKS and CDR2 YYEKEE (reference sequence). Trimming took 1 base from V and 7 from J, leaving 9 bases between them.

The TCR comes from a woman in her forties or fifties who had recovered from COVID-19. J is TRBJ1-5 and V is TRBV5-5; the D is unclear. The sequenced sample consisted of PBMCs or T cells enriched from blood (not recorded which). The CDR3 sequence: CASSLTDQQPQHF. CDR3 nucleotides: TGTGCCAGCAGCTTGACAGACCAACAGCCCCAGCATTTT.